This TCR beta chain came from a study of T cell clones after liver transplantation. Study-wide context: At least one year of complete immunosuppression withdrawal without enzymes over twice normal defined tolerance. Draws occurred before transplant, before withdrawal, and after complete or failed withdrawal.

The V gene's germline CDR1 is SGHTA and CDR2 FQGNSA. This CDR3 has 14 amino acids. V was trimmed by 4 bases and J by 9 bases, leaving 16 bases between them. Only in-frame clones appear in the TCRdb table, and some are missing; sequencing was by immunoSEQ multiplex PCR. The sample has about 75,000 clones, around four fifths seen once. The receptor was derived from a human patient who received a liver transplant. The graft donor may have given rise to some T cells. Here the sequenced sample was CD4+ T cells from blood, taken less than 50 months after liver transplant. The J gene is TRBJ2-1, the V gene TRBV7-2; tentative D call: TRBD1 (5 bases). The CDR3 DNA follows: TGTGCCAGCAGCTATAGTTGGGGCAATGTTGAGCAGTTCTTC. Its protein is CASSYSWGNVEQFF.